This TCR beta chain is from a study of post-analysis software for immune sequencing data. At the level of the study: The patients showed relapsing-remitting, secondary progressive and progressive-relapsing multiple sclerosis courses.

The TCR beta cDNA libraries contained unique molecular identifiers. The yield from around 1 to 10 million T cells was roughly 500,000 cDNA molecules in total. TCRdb ran MiXCR on the PCR reads and lists one entry per CDR3 protein. The sample yields about 540,000 distinct CDR3 sequences, 30% to 40% seen once. Study-level findings and limits: Samples made in the same batch grouped tightly together by F measure. In multiple sclerosis, normalized Chao1 diversity was significantly below that of controls. Comparison of patients with controls showed 4 to 6 TRBV segments more frequent in patients, TRBV5-6, TRBV5-1 and TRBV20-1 among them.

The CDR3 loop spans 14 amino acids. CDR1 is MNHNY and CDR2 is SVGAGI in the germline V gene (reference sequence). Comment on this clonotype: Its antigen is unknown. At one end, the junction sequence differs from germline, possibly due to a read error.

The chain employs TRBV6-6 and TRBJ2-1; weak D call: TRBD2 (5 bases). Sample: blood. The receptor comes from a girl between 2 and 17 years old with multiple sclerosis. The CDR3 sequence is CVSNDASRGNEQFF. The CDR3 region has the DNA TGTGTCAGCAACGACGCCTCCAGAGGGAATGAGCAGTTCTTC.